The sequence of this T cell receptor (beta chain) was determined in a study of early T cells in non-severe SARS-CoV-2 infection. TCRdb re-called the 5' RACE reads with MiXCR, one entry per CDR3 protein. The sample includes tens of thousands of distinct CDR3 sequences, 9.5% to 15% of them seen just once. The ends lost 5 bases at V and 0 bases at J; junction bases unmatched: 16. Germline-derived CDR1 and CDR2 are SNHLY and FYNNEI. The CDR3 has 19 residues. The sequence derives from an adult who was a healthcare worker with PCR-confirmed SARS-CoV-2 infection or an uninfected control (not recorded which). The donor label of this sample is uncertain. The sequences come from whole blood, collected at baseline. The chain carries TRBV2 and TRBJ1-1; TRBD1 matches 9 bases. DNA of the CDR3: TGTGCCAGCAGTTCCACAGGGGGCGAGGATTTCTTGATGAACACTGAAGCTTTCTTT. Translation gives CASSSTGGEDFLMNTEAFF.